The 24 T cell receptor beta chains reported below all come from one sample, sequenced in a study of T cell responses to AZD1222 COVID-19 vaccine. The repertoire was sequenced with immunoSEQ multiplex PCR; TCRdb's copy has only in-frame clones and lacks some. The sample has some 180,000 clones; about 92% are singletons. Here the sequenced sample was peripheral blood, taken on day 0 of AZD1222 vaccination. These receptors all come from an adult in good health.

The gene calls are TRBV6-5 and TRBJ1-1; tentative D call: TRBD1 (6 bases). Trimming took off 6 bases at V and 4 bases at J, with 15 bases between the two ends. The germline CDR1 and CDR2 sequences are MNHEY and SVGAGI. The CDR3 loop spans 14 amino acids. The CDR3 DNA is TGTGCCAGCAGCAGACCCCAGGGGTCCACTGAAGCTTTCTTT. Translated: CASSRPQGSTEAFF.

This clone appeared once. The rearrangement joins TRBV18 to TRBJ1-5; no clear D gene. Trimming pared 5 bases from V and 5 bases from J, leaving 10 bases between. This CDR3 is built from 13 residues. Germline values: CDR1 KGHSH, CDR2 LQKENI. CDR3 amino acids: CASSEGRDQPQHF. In DNA, the CDR3 is TGTGCCAGCTCAGAAGGGCGAGATCAGCCCCAGCATTTT.

The CDR3 nucleotides read TGTGCCAGTAGTATAGCTGCTGGACAGGGGCCTTCCTACGAGCAGTACTTC. This encodes CASSIAAGQGPSYEQYF. The chain joins TRBV19 to TRBJ2-7; 9 nucleotides align to TRBD1. Looked up from germline, CDR1 is LNHDA and CDR2 is SQIVND (reference sequence). V lost 1 base, J lost 1 base, and 8 bases stayed unmatched. This CDR3 has 17 amino acids.

The rearrangement joins TRBV19 to TRBJ1-5; 7 bases match TRBD1. Germline CDR1 is LNHDA and CDR2 is SQIVND (reference sequence). There are 14 residues in the CDR3. The ends lost 4 bases at V and 3 bases at J; junction bases unmatched: 3. CDR3 protein: CASSKGQLNQPQHF. In DNA, the CDR3 is TGTGCCAGTAGTAAGGGACAGCTCAATCAGCCCCAGCATTTT.

This sequence joins TRBV18 and TRBJ2-2, with D maybe TRBD1 (6 bases). Trimming stripped 3 bases from V and 1 base from J, with 9 bases between. CDR1 KGHSH and CDR2 LQKENI come from the germline V gene. This CDR3 contains 15 residues. CDR3 loop: CASSPGTRNTGELFF. In DNA form, the CDR3 reads TGTGCCAGCTCACCCGGGACACGGAACACCGGGGAGCTGTTTTTT.

The CDR3 DNA follows: TGTGCCAGCAACATACTTAATCAGCCCCAGCATTTT. It yields the protein CASNILNQPQHF. The chain combines TRBV6-5 with TRBJ1-5, with no clear D. The ends were cut back, 7 bases at V and 4 bases at J, with 8 bases in the middle. Germline assignment: CDR1 MNHEY and CDR2 SVGAGI. This CDR3 is built from 12 residues.

The chain recombines TRBV7-3 with TRBJ1-5; D unclear. The CDR3 is 13 amino acids. Between the trimmed V and J ends, which lost 5 bases and 5 bases, there was a span of 10 bases. The germline CDR1 and CDR2 sequences are SGHTA and FQGTGA. This chain's CDR3 is CASSRGEDQPQHF. In DNA, the CDR3 is TGTGCCAGCAGCCGCGGAGAGGATCAGCCCCAGCATTTT. The full variable domain, completed using reference TRBV7-3 and TRBJ1-5, is GAGVSQTPSNKVTEKGKYVELRCDPISGHTALYWYRQSLGQGPEFLIYFQGTGAADDSGLPNDRFFAVRPEGSVSTLKIQRTERGDSAVYLCASSRGEDQPQHFGDGTRLSIL.

The J gene is TRBJ1-6, the V gene TRBV30, with D maybe TRBD1 (5 bases). CDR3 length: 14 residues. V was pared by 3 bases and J by 2 bases, with 8 bases between. CDR1 is GTSNPN and CDR2 is SVGIG in the germline V gene (reference sequence). The CDR3 nucleotides read TGTGCCTGGAGGGGGCAGACCTATAATTCACCCCTCCACTTT. It codes for CAWRGQTYNSPLHF.

On this clone: The sample contains more than one DNA sequence encoding this CDR3. The rearrangement links TRBV28 to TRBJ2-5, with 9 nucleotides matching TRBD2. Unmatched junction bases numbered 4, after V lost 6 bases and J lost 2 bases. The germline CDR1 and CDR2 sequences are MDHEN and SYDVKM. This CDR3 is built from 14 residues. The CDR3 DNA follows: TGTGCCAGCAGCAGCGGGGGGTCACAAGAGACCCAGTACTTC. As protein: CASSSGGSQETQYF.

The chain is built from TRBV28 and TRBJ1-3; no reliable D call. The germline V and J ends were trimmed by 3 bases and 0 bases, with 12 bases remaining between them. The CDR3 runs to 16 residues. From germline, CDR1 is MDHEN and CDR2 SYDVKM. The CDR3 here is CASSFHPGRSGNTIYF. The DNA for the CDR3 is TGTGCCAGCAGTTTTCATCCCGGGCGCTCTGGAAACACCATATATTTT.

The chain joins TRBV6-1 to TRBJ1-2, with unresolved D. The CDR3 sequence is 14 residues long. Germline-derived CDR1 and CDR2 are MNHNS and SASEGT. V gave up 1 base and J gave up 5 bases, with 11 bases separating them. The DNA of the CDR3 is TGTGCCAGCAGTGAAGGCCCTAAGGGATATGGCTACACCTTC. Translation: CASSEGPKGYGYTF.

V is TRBV5-1 and J is TRBJ1-1; the match to TRBD1 covers 11 bases. With 4 bases clipped from V and 7 bases from J, the junction kept 6 bases outside the gene matches. The CDR3 has 14 residues. CDR1 is SGHRS and CDR2 is YFSETQ in the germline V gene. DNA for the CDR3: TGCGCCAGCAGCGTAGGACAGGGGGCTCTTGAAGCTTTCTTT. Translation: CASSVGQGALEAFF.

The rearrangement uses TRBV19 and TRBJ1-6, with D possibly matching TRBD1 (5 bases). The CDR3 totals 18 residues. Germline assignment: CDR1 LNHDA and CDR2 SQIVND (reference sequence). Trimming cost V 0 bases and J 0 bases, with 12 bases left between them. The CDR3 DNA reads TGTGCCAGTAGTATAGATCGGGGGACGTCCTCCTATAATTCACCCCTCCACTTT. Translating gives CASSIDRGTSSYNSPLHF.

The chain uses TRBV18 and TRBJ1-2; 8 bases map to TRBD1. V lost 5 bases, J lost 12 bases, and 8 bases stayed unmatched. Germline V lookup: CDR1 KGHSH, CDR2 LQKENI. This CDR3 comprises 12 residues. This CDR3 reads CASSSDRAPHTF. CDR3 in DNA: TGTGCCAGCTCATCGGACAGGGCCCCACACACCTTC.

In this sample, this clone turned up once. The rearrangement links TRBV6-1 to TRBJ2-7; D gene uncertain. V was clipped by 3 bases and J by 3 bases, with 3 bases between them. The germline CDR1 and CDR2 sequences are MNHNS and SASEGT. The CDR3 is made up of 11 amino acids. The DNA for the CDR3 is TGTGCCAGCAGTGAGTTCTACGAGCAGTACTTC. The encoded protein is CASSEFYEQYF.

The V call is TRBV29-1, the J call TRBJ2-3; D might be TRBD1 (6 bases). This CDR3 comprises 14 residues. V was clipped by 7 bases and J by 0 bases, with 14 bases between them. The germline V gene encodes CDR1 SQVTM and CDR2 ANQGSEA. CDR3 nucleotides: TGCAGCGCCGCGTCGGGACACAGCACAGATACGCAGTATTTT. Amino acids: CSAASGHSTDTQYF.

The rearrangement links TRBV25-1 to TRBJ2-7; 7 positions agree with TRBD2. The germline V gene has CDR1 MGHDK and CDR2 SYGVNS. CDR3 size: 11 residues. Losses at the gene ends were 6 bases for V and 6 bases for J; bases not matched to a gene: 2. The CDR3 DNA sequence: TGTGCCAGCAGCCCGGGAGGCGAGCAGTACTTC. Its translation is CASSPGGEQYF.

V gene TRBV7-9 combines with J gene TRBJ1-2; D gene uncertain. Trimming left V 3 bases short and J 0 bases short, with 8 bases between. This CDR3 comprises 14 residues. From germline, CDR1 is SEHNR and CDR2 FQNEAQ (reference sequence). The CDR3 is CASSFAETNYGYTF. Written as DNA, the CDR3 is TGTGCCAGCAGCTTCGCGGAGACTAACTATGGCTACACCTTC.

The chain uses TRBV29-1 and TRBJ2-7; perhaps TRBD1 as D (5 bases). Germline assignment: CDR1 SQVTM and CDR2 ANQGSEA. There are 14 residues in the CDR3. The germline V and J ends were trimmed by 6 bases and 2 bases, with 17 bases remaining between them. The chain's CDR3 is CSVTDSARTYEQYF. As DNA, the CDR3 is TGCAGCGTGACAGACAGCGCAAGGACCTACGAGCAGTACTTC.

The chain joins TRBV5-1 to TRBJ2-5; D uncertain. Germline loops: CDR1 SGHRS, CDR2 YFSETQ. Trimming pared 4 bases from V and 1 base from J, leaving 11 bases between. This CDR3 region has 14 residues. CDR3 DNA sequence: TGCGCCAGCAGCCCTCGGATCATCCAAGAGACCCAGTACTTC. The encoded protein is CASSPRIIQETQYF.

V and J are TRBV6-5 and TRBJ2-5; TRBD1 or TRBD2 may be the D gene (6 bases each). Trimming removed 8 bases at V and 5 bases at J, with 15 bases between. The germline V gene encodes CDR1 MNHEY and CDR2 SVGAGI. The CDR3 has 13 amino acids. CDR3 coding DNA: TGTGCCAGCGGGGGGCGCAAGGGGGAGACCCAGTACTTC. Its translation: CASGGRKGETQYF.

The V and J genes are TRBV7-9 and TRBJ1-4; D perhaps matches TRBD1 (5 bases). The germline V gene encodes CDR1 SEHNR and CDR2 FQNEAQ (reference sequence). The CDR3 loop spans 14 amino acids. Trimming removed 5 bases from V and 7 bases from J, with 14 bases in between. The CDR3 sequence is CASSPIDSREKLFF. CDR3 nucleotides: TGTGCCAGCAGCCCCATCGACAGCCGTGAAAAACTGTTTTTT.

This clone showed up just a few times. The chain carries TRBV11-2 and TRBJ1-3, with D possibly matching TRBD1 (6 bases). CDR3 length: 15 residues. Looked up from germline, CDR1 is SGHAT and CDR2 is FQNNGV. V was clipped by 5 bases and J by 1 base, with 12 bases between them. The CDR3 here is CASSQYGQSGNTIYF. Written as DNA, the CDR3 is TGTGCCAGCAGCCAATACGGACAGTCTGGAAACACCATATATTTT.

This clone was found once. The genes are TRBV10-2 and TRBJ1-3, with 10 bases fitting TRBD1. The length of the CDR3 is 15 residues. Germline-derived CDR1 and CDR2 are WSHSY and SAAADI. Trimming at V came to 10 bases and at J to 0 bases, leaving 6 bases not matched to a gene. CDR3 sequence: CATRQGAPSGNTIYF. The CDR3 DNA sequence: TGCGCCACGCGACAGGGGGCTCCCTCTGGAAACACCATATATTTT.